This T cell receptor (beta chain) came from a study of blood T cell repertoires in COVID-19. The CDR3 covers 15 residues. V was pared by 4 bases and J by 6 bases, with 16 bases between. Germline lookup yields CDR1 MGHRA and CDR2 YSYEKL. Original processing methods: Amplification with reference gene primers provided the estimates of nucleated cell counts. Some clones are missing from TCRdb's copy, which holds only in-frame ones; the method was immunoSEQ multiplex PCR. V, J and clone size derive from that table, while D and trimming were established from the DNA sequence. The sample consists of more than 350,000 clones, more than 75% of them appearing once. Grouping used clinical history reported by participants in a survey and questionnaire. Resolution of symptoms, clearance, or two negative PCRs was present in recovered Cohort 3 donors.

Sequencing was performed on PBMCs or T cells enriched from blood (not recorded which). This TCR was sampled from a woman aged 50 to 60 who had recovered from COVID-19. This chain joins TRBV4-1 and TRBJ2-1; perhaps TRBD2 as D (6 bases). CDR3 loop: CASSRHGGGSNEQFF. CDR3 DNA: TGCGCCAGCAGCCGGCATGGTGGGGGGAGCAATGAGCAGTTCTTC.